Sequencing of this T cell receptor beta chain was carried out in a study of cytomegalovirus exposure and HLA in healthy donors. Overall study results and limits: In a later analysis, at a false discovery rate of 0.05, under 20,000 TCR beta sequences matched HLA alleles. The Asian-associated ancestry cluster reportedly had fewer N-insertions than the approximately 610-donor mean in a later analysis.

CDR1 is DFQATT, CDR2 SNEGSKA, per germline (reference sequence). Trimming took off 3 bases at V and 4 bases at J, with 6 bases between the two ends. This CDR3 is 11 amino acids long. Note on this clone: Its target is not known.

Primers included in the PCR were 60 Vbeta and 13 Jbeta primers. Clones were read by immunoSEQ multiplex PCR, and TCRdb kept only the in-frame ones, dropping some. In the table there are 120,000 to 150,000 clones, approximately 78% of which are singletons. The TCR sequence derives from a woman aged 35 to 49 in good health and CMV-seropositive. The specimen was PBMCs. The chain links TRBV20-1 to TRBJ1-2; D gene ambiguous. This chain's CDR3 is CSASPIYGYTF. The DNA for the CDR3 is TGCAGTGCTAGCCCCATCTATGGCTACACCTTC.